This is a list of T cell receptor beta chains from one sample in a study of T cell repertoires in cytomegalovirus infection. TCRdb recomputed calls from the reads with MiXCR, one row per CDR3 protein. The repertoire consists of over 300,000 distinct CDR3 sequences, with around a sixth occurring once and the leading ten covering around 11%. Input material: PBMCs. The receptors come from a human donor in good health (CMV status not recorded). Some clones in this sample may be carry-over from other donors' samples. Each CDR3 is given with its conserved first and last residue. Fields, in order: V gene, J gene, CDR3 protein.

V: TRBV6-6
J: TRBJ2-3
CDR3: CASSLRVLSTDTQYF

V: TRBV7-9
J: TRBJ2-7
CDR3: CASSLKTGPYEQYF

V: TRBV27
J: TRBJ2-7
CDR3: CASTDGGREQYF

V: TRBV20-1
J: TRBJ1-2
CDR3: CSARDSQGDYGYTF

V: TRBV5-1
J: TRBJ2-5
CDR3: CASSSGQEKETQYF

V: TRBV19
J: TRBJ1-2
CDR3: CASINPGINYGYTF

V: TRBV7-2
J: TRBJ2-7
CDR3: CASSLAPVAGYEQYF

V: TRBV11-2
J: TRBJ2-7
CDR3: CASSVGGAEQYF

V: TRBV2
J: TRBJ1-4
CDR3: CASSRPGKRLFF

V: TRBV3-1
J: TRBJ2-1
CDR3: CASSLPGTGYNEQFF